This T cell receptor beta chain is from a study of monozygotic twins with inflammatory bowel disease. This CDR3 region has 15 residues. Looked up from germline, CDR1 is SQVTM and CDR2 is ANQGSEA. TCRdb reprocessed the 5' RACE reads and keeps a single row for each CDR3 protein, giving no DNA. This sample's clone table lists approximately 85,000 distinct CDR3 sequences. This chain uses TRBV29-1 with TRBJ2-5; without DNA, the TCRdb call of TRBD1 cannot be checked. The source of this sequence is a human donor with ulcerative colitis or Crohn's disease, or a healthy co-twin of an affected twin (not recorded which). Sequenced: blood. The CDR3 sequence is CSVDGDSLYQETQYF.